Listed below are T cell receptor beta chains from one sample, sequenced in a study of molecular identifiers for immune sequencing clone quantification. MiXCR, run by TCRdb on the PCR reads, gives a single entry per CDR3 protein. The table includes around 480,000 distinct CDR3 sequences, about a fifth detected once. The sequencing input was naive CD8+ T cells from blood, with Jurkat cell RNA spiked in. Receptors originate from a human donor in good health. Some libraries in this study had Jurkat cell RNA spiked in. The CDR3 runs from the conserved cysteine through the conserved F or W. The D gene is left open where the match is weak. The listing skips clone size in some rows; elsewhere it reads once, few, many or a size class.

v_gene	d_gene	abundance	j_gene	CDR3nt	CDR3aa
TRBV5-5	-	many	TRBJ2-5	TGTGCCAGCAGCAGGGACCTACGAGAGACCCAGTACTTC	CASSRDLRETQYF
TRBV20-1	-	many	TRBJ2-5	TGCAGTGCTAGAGAACCAAACCAAGAGACCCAGTACTTC	CSAREPNQETQYF
TRBV5-1	-	few	TRBJ2-3	TGCGCCAGCAGCTCCCGGCTAGTTGGCACAGATACGCAGTATTTT	CASSSRLVGTDTQYF
TRBV3-1	-	-	TRBJ2-6	TGTGCCAGCAGCCAATCAGGGTCTGGGGCCAACGTCCTGACTTTC	CASSQSGSGANVLTF
TRBV4-1	-	-	TRBJ2-7	TGCGCCAGCAGCCACTATCGCGGAGACGGCTACGAGCAGTACTTC	CASSHYRGDGYEQYF
TRBV19	TRBD2	once	TRBJ2-3	TGTGCCAGTAGTGGAAGGACTAGCGGGGTTTTGAGCACAGGTACGCAGTATTTT	CASSGRTSGVLSTGTQYF
TRBV28	-	many	TRBJ1-1	TGTGCCAGCAGCTCCGGGACAACCACCGAAGCTTTCTTT	CASSSGTTTEAFF
TRBV27	-	-	TRBJ2-3	TGTGCCAGCAAAAAGCGTGAGTCAGATACGCAGTATTTT	CASKKRESDTQYF
TRBV4-3	TRBD2	few	TRBJ2-2	TGCGCCAGCAGCCAATGGGGGGGGAACACCGAGGAGCTGTTTTTT	CASSQWGGNTEELFF
TRBV27	TRBD2	many	TRBJ2-3	TGTGCCAGCAGTTTAAGAGCGGGGGACAACCTTTATACGCAGTATTTT	CASSLRAGDNLYTQYF
TRBV19	-	few	TRBJ1-1	TGTGCCAGTAGTCTACTAAACTGGAACACTGAAGCTTTCTTT	CASSLLNWNTEAFF
TRBV7-2	-	many	TRBJ2-5	TGTGCCAGCAGGCTTTCCCTAGCGTCCCAAGAGACCCAGTACTTC	CASRLSLASQETQYF
TRBV5-3	-	few	TRBJ1-1	TGTGCCAGCAGCTTCGGGGGGCACGACACTGAAGCTTTCTTT	CASSFGGHDTEAFF
TRBV7-2	-	-	TRBJ1-6	TGTGCCAGCAGCTTTTGGGGGGCCGGGTCCTATAATTCACCCCTCCACTTT	CASSFWGAGSYNSPLHF
TRBV27	-	few	TRBJ1-6	TGTGCCAGCAGTTACAACAGTAATTCACCCCTCCACTTT	CASSYNSNSPLHF
TRBV29-1	TRBD2	-	TRBJ2-7	TGCAGCGTTGTTCGGACTAGCGGGAGTGTGGACTACGAGCAGTACTTC	CSVVRTSGSVDYEQYF
TRBV4-1	-	many	TRBJ1-5	TGCGCCAGCAGCCAAGAGTCCAGGTCTGGCAATCAGCCCCAGCATTTT	CASSQESRSGNQPQHF
TRBV29-1	-	many	TRBJ2-3	TGCAGCGTTGATGGGGTCCACACAGATACGCAGTATTTT	CSVDGVHTDTQYF
TRBV10-1	-	few	TRBJ2-7	TGCGCCAGCAGTGAGTACCGGACAGCTTTAGAGCAGTACTTC	CASSEYRTALEQYF
TRBV5-6	-	few	TRBJ2-7	TGTGCCAGCAGCCTGGGGACACCGGACGAGCAGTACTTC	CASSLGTPDEQYF
TRBV7-9	TRBD2	-	TRBJ2-1	TGTGCCAGCAGCACATCTAGCGGGGTTTCAATTGACAATGAGCGGTTCTTC	CASSTSSGVSIDNERFF
TRBV20-1	-	-	TRBJ2-7	TGCAGTGTCCAAGCCCACGAATCCTACGAGCAGTACTTC	CSVQAHESYEQYF
TRBV30	-	-	TRBJ1-4	TGTGCCTACAGGAACCAAAACAATGAAAAACTGTTTTTT	CAYRNQNNEKLFF
TRBV7-2	TRBD2	many	TRBJ2-5	TGTGCCAGCAGCTCTAGCGGGATGGAGACCCAGTACTTC	CASSSSGMETQYF
TRBV7-6	TRBD2	-	TRBJ2-3	TGTGTCAGCAGCTTGGGGACTAGCGCGGGAGATACGCAGTATTTT	CVSSLGTSAGDTQYF
TRBV2	TRBD2	many	TRBJ2-3	TGTGCCAGCAGTGAAGTAGCGGGAGAAGATACGCAGTATTTT	CASSEVAGEDTQYF
TRBV7-2	-	many	TRBJ2-3	TGTGCCAGCAGCTTAGGGTCCTGGGACGGCACAGATACGCAGTATTTT	CASSLGSWDGTDTQYF
TRBV27	TRBD2	many	TRBJ2-5	TGTGCCAGCAGTCCCTGGACTAGCGCGGAAGAGACCCAGTACTTC	CASSPWTSAEETQYF
TRBV2	TRBD1	-	TRBJ2-1	TGTGCCAGCAGAACAGGGGGCGCGTCCTACAATGAGCAGTTCTTC	CASRTGGASYNEQFF
TRBV12-3/TRBV12-4	-	many	TRBJ1-1	TGTGCCAGCACCAAGCGGTGGCCGGGCAGGAGCGAGAACACTGAAGCTTTCTTT	CASTKRWPGRSENTEAFF
TRBV19	-	-	TRBJ2-2	TGTGCCAGTAGTATAGCGGGAAGGGCACGAGTCGGGGAGCTGTTTTTT	CASSIAGRARVGELFF
TRBV2	-	many	TRBJ1-5	TGTGCCAGCAGGCAGGGGAATAGAGGCAATCAGCCCCAGCATTTT	CASRQGNRGNQPQHF
TRBV24-1	-	-	TRBJ2-1	TGTGCCACCAGTGACGGGGTCGATGAGCAGTTCTTC	CATSDGVDEQFF
TRBV12-3/TRBV12-4	TRBD1	-	TRBJ2-3	TGTGCCAGCAGTGGGACAGAGACAGATACGCAGTATTTT	CASSGTETDTQYF
TRBV6-1	-	-	TRBJ2-5	TGTGCCAGCAGTGTGTTGCGGTCAGAGACCCAGTACTTC	CASSVLRSETQYF
TRBV30	TRBD2	few	TRBJ2-7	TGTGCCTGGAGTGTAGCGGGAGCGGTCGTGGACGAGCAGTACTTC	CAWSVAGAVVDEQYF
TRBV5-1	-	many	TRBJ1-1	TGCGCCAGCAGCCCCGGAGCGGGGACTGAAGCTTTCTTT	CASSPGAGTEAFF
TRBV4-3	TRBD1	-	TRBJ1-5	TGCGCCAGCAGCCCAGGGACAGGGCGTGGGGATCAGCCCCAGCATTTT	CASSPGTGRGDQPQHF
TRBV28	TRBD2	many	TRBJ2-3	TGTGCCAGCAGTCATCCTACTAGCGGGATAGCAGATACGCAGTATTTT	CASSHPTSGIADTQYF
TRBV6-5	-	few	TRBJ2-3	TGTGCCAGCGGGCAGGGGAAAGATACGCAGTATTTT	CASGQGKDTQYF
TRBV12-3/TRBV12-4	-	-	TRBJ1-1	TGTGCCAGCAGTGTGACCTTGGTGAACACTGAAGCTTTCTTT	CASSVTLVNTEAFF
TRBV5-1	-	many	TRBJ1-2	TGCGCCAGCAGCTTAACAAATTTCTATGGCTACACCTTC	CASSLTNFYGYTF
TRBV7-7	-	-	TRBJ1-5	TGTGCTAGCAGCTTCGGGAAGGAGGGGCGGGCCCAGCATTTT	CASSFGKEGRAQHF
TRBV25-1	TRBD2	-	TRBJ2-5	TGTGCCAGAGGGACTAGCGGCCTAGAGACCCAGTACTTC	CARGTSGLETQYF
TRBV12-3/TRBV12-4	TRBD1	many	TRBJ2-7	TGTGCCAGCAGTCCTCCGGGACAGGGCTCCGGGTACGAGCAGTACTTC	CASSPPGQGSGYEQYF
TRBV30	-	few	TRBJ1-4	TGTGCCACGGAGATGGGGATGCCTAATGAAAAACTGTTTTTT	CATEMGMPNEKLFF
TRBV7-6	-	many	TRBJ1-4	TGTGCCAGCAGCTTAGGCGGCAGATTTAATGAAAAACTGTTTTTT	CASSLGGRFNEKLFF
TRBV4-3	-	once	TRBJ1-2	TGCGCCGGCAGCCAAGATAGGGCCCCATCACATTCCGGCTACACCTTC	CAGSQDRAPSHSGYTF
TRBV12-3/TRBV12-4	-	many	TRBJ2-2	TGTGCCAGCAGCCAAACAGGATTGGAGCTGTTTTTT	CASSQTGLELFF
TRBV6-5	-	many	TRBJ2-2	TGTGCCAGCAGTTATTCGGGTAACACCGGGGAGCTGTTTTTT	CASSYSGNTGELFF
TRBV12-3/TRBV12-4	-	many	TRBJ2-7	TGTGCCAGCAGTTTTGGAGCCTACGAGCAGTACTTC	CASSFGAYEQYF
TRBV6-2/TRBV6-3	-	many	TRBJ1-5	TGTGCCAGCAGTCGGCGACACAATCAGGGAGGTCGGCGTCAGCCCCAGCATTTT	CASSRRHNQGGRRQPQHF
TRBV28	TRBD1	few	TRBJ2-7	TGTGCCAGCAGACCCCCCCGACAGGGGGAATACGAGCAGTACTTC	CASRPPRQGEYEQYF
TRBV13	-	many	TRBJ2-5	TGTGCCAGCGCCCAACGGGGTGACCCCGCGGGGACCCAGTACTTC	CASAQRGDPAGTQYF
TRBV27	TRBD2	few	TRBJ2-7	TGTGCCAGCAGTTATGGATGGGGGGACTATTTATCCGAGCAGTACTTC	CASSYGWGDYLSEQYF
TRBV7-8	TRBD1	many	TRBJ1-3	TGTGCCAGCAGCACCAAGACAGGGATTGGAAACACCATATATTTT	CASSTKTGIGNTIYF